This T cell receptor (beta chain) was profiled in a study of T cells in Graves' hyperthyroidism and ophthalmopathy. Study-level results: The model's output predicted ophthalmopathy at a median of roughly 6 months prior to onset. Blood shared most expanded thyroid clonotypes above 0.001.

The investigators amplified TCR beta CDR3 regions from RNA transcripts. Primed by the HTBI set, a first-round RT-PCR was run on the TCR CDR3. MiXCR was run by TCRdb on the multiplex PCR reads, yielding one entry per CDR3 protein. The data contain 650,000 to 700,000 distinct CDR3 sequences, 15% to 20% of them singletons. CDR1 and CDR2 (germline): SGDLS, YYNGEE. With 3 bases clipped from V and 3 bases from J, the junction kept 8 bases outside the gene matches. The CDR3 contains 18 residues. When ophthalmopathy did not progress within 18 months, Graves' hyperthyroidism was considered stable. Lactation, pregnancy, other autoimmune disease or uncontrolled infection excluded patients. In regard to this clonotype: The antigen is unknown.

The receptor was isolated from a man over 45 with Graves' hyperthyroidism. V usage is TRBV9 and J usage is TRBJ2-2; 13 positions agree with TRBD2. Source material: blood. This CDR3 reads CASSAPLAGGPYTGELFF. The CDR3 DNA reads TGTGCCAGCAGCGCCCCACTAGCGGGAGGGCCTTACACCGGGGAGCTGTTTTTT.